The 20 T cell receptor beta chains below come from one sample, sequenced in a study of blood T cell repertoires in COVID-19. Generated by immunoSEQ multiplex PCR, the TCRdb table keeps only in-frame clones and is missing some. The profile shows 52,000 or so clones, more than 85% of them singletons. Source material: peripheral blood. Receptors were obtained from a man aged 45-65 years with acute or convalescent COVID-19.

The chain uses TRBV4-1 and TRBJ2-5; D is perhaps TRBD1 (5 bases). CDR1 is MGHRA, CDR2 YSYEKL, per germline. This CDR3 has 14 amino acids. Trimming removed 1 base from V and 0 bases from J, with 6 bases in between. Written as DNA, the CDR3 is TGCGCCAGCAGCCAAGGGGGCTACCAAGAGACCCAGTACTTC. Translating it yields CASSQGGYQETQYF.

This rearrangement joins TRBV29-1 to TRBJ2-1; TRBD1 aligns across 12 bases. The J segment lost 8 bases and the V segment lost 7 bases, leaving 3 bases of the junction unmatched. Germline V CDR1 and CDR2: SQVTM, ANQGSEA. The CDR3 covers 12 residues. The CDR3 loop is CSAGQGAYEQFF. The CDR3 bases are TGCAGCGCGGGACAGGGGGCCTATGAGCAGTTCTTC.

The chain is built from TRBV18 and TRBJ1-2, with 12 positions matching TRBD1. The length of the CDR3 is 16 residues. Germline CDR1 KGHSH, CDR2 LQKENI. V was clipped by 4 bases and J by 7 bases; unmatched bases: 10. Here the CDR3 DNA reads TGTGCCAGCTCACGGGACAGGGGGCCTTTGGAGGTTGGCTACACCTTC. It yields the protein CASSRDRGPLEVGYTF.

The chain recombines TRBV27 with TRBJ2-3; 11 bases fit TRBD2. Germline CDR1 and CDR2: MNHEY and SMNVEV (reference sequence). Losses at the gene ends were 3 bases for V and 0 bases for J; bases not matched to a gene: 2. The CDR3 runs 16 residues. The CDR3: CASSFTSGGSTDTQYF. The CDR3 DNA follows: TGTGCCAGCAGTTTCACTAGCGGGGGTAGCACAGATACGCAGTATTTT.

The V and J genes are TRBV6-2 or TRBV6-3 and TRBJ2-2; 9 bases match TRBD2. Germline lookup yields CDR1 MNHEY and CDR2 SVGEGT. The CDR3 is made up of 16 amino acids. Trimming at V came to 0 bases and at J to 7 bases, leaving 6 bases not matched to a gene. CDR3 sequence: CASSYSAGGPIGELFF. The CDR3 DNA sequence: TGTGCCAGCAGTTACTCGGCGGGAGGGCCTATCGGGGAGCTGTTTTTT.

The chain employs TRBV9 and TRBJ2-7; D perhaps matches TRBD1 (5 bases). CDR3 length equals 15 residues. Trimming removed 0 bases at V and 3 bases at J, with 13 bases between. The germline CDR1 and CDR2 sequences are SGDLS and YYNGEE. The CDR3: CASSVGGFASYEQYF. The CDR3 region has the DNA TGTGCCAGCAGCGTAGGGGGCTTTGCCAGCTACGAGCAGTACTTC.

This clone was observed a single time. This chain uses TRBV7-2 with TRBJ2-4; D may be TRBD2 (5 bases). The CDR3 length is 15 residues. CDR1 is SGHTA and CDR2 is FQGNSA in the germline V gene. The V and J ends lost 5 bases and 5 bases respectively, with 16 bases between them. This chain's CDR3 is CASSPRRDSQNIQYF. CDR3 DNA sequence: TGTGCCAGCAGCCCCCGTCGGGATAGCCAAAACATTCAGTACTTC.

This chain joins TRBV27 and TRBJ2-2; D might be TRBD2 (5 bases). The CDR3 has 16 amino acids. Germline assignment: CDR1 MNHEY and CDR2 SMNVEV (reference sequence). V was cut by 3 bases and J by 3 bases, with 14 bases left in between. Here the CDR3 DNA reads TGTGCCAGCAGTTTCAGGCGGGTGAGCGACACCGGGGAGCTGTTTTTT. It specifies CASSFRRVSDTGELFF.

V usage is TRBV18 and J usage is TRBJ1-1; possibly TRBD1 for D (5 bases). V was pared by 2 bases and J by 5 bases, with 9 bases between. The CDR3 extends over 13 amino acids. Germline V gene data show CDR1 as KGHSH and CDR2 as LQKENI. The CDR3 sequence is CASSPAGSTEAFF. The CDR3 DNA is TGTGCCAGCTCACCAGCAGGGTCTACTGAAGCTTTCTTT. Filled out from reference TRBV18 and TRBJ1-1, the complete variable domain reads NAGVMQNPRHLVRRRGQEARLRCSPMKGHSHVYWYRQLPEEGLKFMVYLQKENIIDESGMPKERFSAEFPKEGPSILRIQQVVRGDSAAYFCASSPAGSTEAFFGQGTRLTVV.

The chain joins TRBV24-1 to TRBJ2-3; 14 bases fit TRBD2. Trimming removed 1 base from V and 5 bases from J; junction bases left unmatched: 10. Germline V gene lookup returns CDR1 KGHDR and CDR2 SFDVKD. CDR3 length equals 19 residues. The CDR3 reads CATSDFREGLAGVQDTQYF. The CDR3 DNA sequence: TGTGCCACCAGTGATTTCCGGGAGGGACTAGCGGGAGTACAAGATACGCAGTATTTT.

The chain joins TRBV30 to TRBJ2-7, with D possibly TRBD1 on 5 matching bases. The germline V gene has CDR1 GTSNPN and CDR2 SVGIG (reference sequence). CDR3 size: 13 residues. Between the trimmed V and J ends, which lost 3 bases and 3 bases, there was a span of 12 bases. The CDR3 loop reads CAWRAQGFYEQYF. In DNA, the CDR3 is TGTGCCTGGAGGGCCCAGGGTTTCTACGAGCAGTACTTC.

This rearrangement joins TRBV11-2 to TRBJ1-5; 10 bases match TRBD1. The ends lost 5 bases at V and 5 bases at J; junction bases unmatched: 12. Per germline, CDR1 SGHAT and CDR2 FQNNGV. This CDR3 region has 17 residues. CDR3 sequence reads: CASSRNIGTGVDQPQHF. The CDR3 DNA sequence: TGTGCCAGCAGCCGAAATATCGGGACAGGGGTAGATCAGCCCCAGCATTTT.

The rearrangement joins TRBV6-5 to TRBJ1-6; maybe TRBD1 (5 bases). Germline lookup yields CDR1 MNHEY and CDR2 SVGAGI. This CDR3 spans 15 amino acids. The V and J ends lost 3 bases and 9 bases respectively, with 15 bases between them. CDR3 protein: CASSYNPGQGSPLHF. Written as DNA, the CDR3 is TGTGCCAGCAGTTATAACCCAGGGCAGGGTTCACCCCTCCACTTT.

The chain carries TRBV19 and TRBJ1-2, with D maybe TRBD1 (6 bases). Germline CDR1 reads LNHDA; CDR2 reads SQIVND (reference sequence). V was shortened by 2 bases and J by 4 bases, with 11 bases between the two germline ends. This CDR3 has 14 amino acids. CDR3: CASSITGKSYGYTF. The CDR3 coding sequence is TGTGCCAGTAGTATAACAGGGAAGTCCTATGGCTACACCTTC.

The rearrangement links TRBV6-6 to TRBJ2-7, with 12 bases that match TRBD2. Germline loops: CDR1 MNHNY, CDR2 SVGAGI (reference sequence). The CDR3 totals 14 residues. Trimming at V came to 8 bases and at J to 4 bases, leaving 6 bases not matched to a gene. Here the CDR3 DNA reads TGTGCCAGCGTCCCGACTAGCGGGAGATACGAGCAGTACTTC. It specifies CASVPTSGRYEQYF.

The chain carries TRBV4-3 and TRBJ2-5; 8 nucleotides match TRBD2. CDR3 length: 14 amino acids. Germline values: CDR1 LGHNA, CDR2 YSLEER. V dropped 1 base and J dropped 4; count of bases not matched to a gene: 2. The CDR3 loop is CASSQGTSPETQYF. The DNA of the CDR3 is TGCGCCAGCAGCCAAGGGACTAGCCCAGAGACCCAGTACTTC.

In its sample, this clone was seen a few times. The chain uses TRBV19 and TRBJ2-4, with 9 bases aligning to TRBD1. This CDR3 contains 16 residues. From germline, CDR1 is LNHDA and CDR2 SQIVND (reference sequence). V trimming: 0 bases; J trimming: 6 bases; junction bases outside the gene matches: 6. For the CDR3, the DNA is TGTGCCAGTAGTATAGATAGGGACAGGGTGGTAAACATTCAGTACTTC. Translating gives CASSIDRDRVVNIQYF.

This chain connects TRBV7-2 to TRBJ2-7; 7 bases agree with TRBD2. CDR3 length: 14 residues. Germline CDR1 reads SGHTA; CDR2 reads FQGNSA. V gave up 5 bases and J gave up 2 bases; unmatched junction bases: 6. The CDR3 region has the DNA TGTGCCAGCAGCCTTAGCGCGGGAGCCTACGAGCAGTACTTC. Residues: CASSLSAGAYEQYF.

V is TRBV5-1 and J is TRBJ2-2, with D hard to call. Trimming took 0 bases from V and 2 from J, leaving 11 bases between them. The length of the CDR3 is 16 residues. Germline values: CDR1 SGHRS, CDR2 YFSETQ. The CDR3 spells CASSLGSRSNTGELFF. The CDR3 DNA sequence: TGCGCCAGCAGCTTGGGCAGTCGATCCAACACCGGGGAGCTGTTTTTT. The full variable domain, in which reference TRBV5-1 and TRBJ2-2 provide the parts outside the CDR3, is KAGVTQTPRYLIKTRGQQVTLSCSPISGHRSVSWYQQTPGQGLQFLFEYFSETQRNKGNFPGRFSGRQFSNSRSEMNVSTLELGDSALYLCASSLGSRSNTGELFFGEGSRLTVL.

The gene calls are TRBV7-2 and TRBJ1-1; 8 nucleotides match TRBD1. Germline lookup yields CDR1 SGHTA and CDR2 FQGNSA. Trimming cost V 5 bases and J 0 bases; bases outside gene matches: 5. The CDR3 spans 15 residues. CDR3 in DNA: TGTGCCAGCAGCGCCACGACAGGGGTGAACACTGAAGCTTTCTTT. Residues: CASSATTGVNTEAFF. Complete variable domain (other parts from reference TRBV7-2 and TRBJ1-1): GAGVSQSPSNKVTEKGKDVELRCDPISGHTALYWYRQSLGQGLEFLIYFQGNSAPDKSGLPSDRFSAERTGGSVSTLTIQRTQQEDSAVYLCASSATTGVNTEAFFGQGTRLTVV.